This T cell receptor beta chain was captured in a study of blood T cell repertoires in COVID-19 (dated by TCRdb to about 2020). Turning to the overall study: Collaborator samples came from the United States, Italy and Spain and covered acute and convalescent phases of COVID-19. The samples were drawn from the first 160 participants of the ongoing ImmuneRACE study and from over 950 subjects provided by 6 global collaborators. The material from the prospective study consisted of cDNA or gDNA derived from T cells, B-cell-depleted T cells, or PBMCs. Deeply sampled blood TCRbeta repertoires from subjects exposed to, actively infected with, or recovered from COVID-19 were included in the dataset. Sample metadata almost always included a de-identified subject ID, COVID-19 status, age in years and sex. The repertoires were released in a freely available public database meant as a resource for research on the immune response to SARS-CoV-2. HLA class I and class II types, where available, came from metadata supplied by the sample provider rather than from assay-based typing.

Enrolling through a virtual design, the prospective study's participants ranged in age from roughly 18 to 95 years and lived across around 25 United States geographic areas. To assign participants to cohorts, the prospective study relied on clinical history that participants themselves reported in a screening survey and a study questionnaire. In the prospective study, mobile phlebotomists collected whole blood, serum and a nasopharyngeal or oropharyngeal swab from each participant. Participants in the prospective study had the option to provide additional blood draws and questionnaires over a roughly 2-month period. Prospective study blood samples were shipped either frozen or at room temperature before DNA extraction. The immunoSEQ Assay, a bias-controlled multiplex PCR, was used to amplify TCRbeta CDR3 regions from genomic DNA. The authors' analysis ran thus. Within the assay, amplification of reference gene primers was used to estimate how many nucleated cells each sample contained. To quantify the absolute abundance of each unique TCRbeta CDR3 rearrangement, sequence reads were collapsed and filtered. Productive Simpson clonality was computed per sample as the square root of Simpson's diversity index over productive rearrangements. TCRdb stores this immuneACCESS table with in-frame sequences only. Part of the clones is absent; in the studies checked, under half of the shortfall reflects unresolved V genes, and no reason is known for the rest. The DNA gave D and trimming, while V, J and clone size come from that table. This sample gives roughly 430,000 clones in total; over 75% of them show up just once. The ten largest clonotypes hold 2% to 2.5% of the sample.

What the work shows at the level of the full study, not this receptor alone: The amount of clinical and demographic metadata varied by source and participant and was provided uncurated.

For this chain, trimming is 4 bases at the V end and 6 bases at the J end, and the number of junction bases without a gene match is 8. The CDR3 spans 17 residues, from the cysteine through the phenylalanine. Of the read, only the CDR3 DNA is kept; its 51 bases are in frame from base 1. Looking up the germline V gene yields CDR1 SGHDT and CDR2 YYEEEE. Note on this clone: Its binding antigen is unknown. The record has no base qualities; no much larger clone is one base away.

This sequence uses TRBV5-6 and TRBJ2-3; the junction holds 16 bases that match TRBD2. The receptor was derived from a woman in her 40s with acute COVID-19. The sample was PBMCs or T cells enriched from blood (not recorded which). The nucleotide sequence reads TGTGCCAGCAGCAGGGGACTAGCGGGGGGGCCCACGGATACGCAGTATTTT. Its translation reads: CASSRGLAGGPTDTQYF.